This TCR beta chain was identified in a study of T cell clones after liver transplantation. This clone has more than one count but fewer than ten. This CDR3 has 13 amino acids. Looked up from germline, CDR1 is MDHEN and CDR2 is SYDVKM. V was cut by 0 bases and J by 7 bases, with 10 bases left in between. The protocol was immunoSEQ multiplex PCR, while the TCRdb copy is restricted to in-frame clones and leaves out a portion. This sample has tens of thousands of clones, with around 80% found just once. The clonotype originates from a human patient who received a liver transplant. A share of the T cells may be of graft donor origin. The J gene is TRBJ2-7, the V gene TRBV28; maybe TRBD2 (5 bases). Sequencing was performed on CD4+ T cells from blood, taken 12 months after liver transplant. The CDR3 spells CASSLWGSGEQYF. The CDR3 nucleotides are TGTGCCAGCAGTTTATGGGGGTCGGGGGAGCAGTACTTC. Complete variable domain (other parts from reference TRBV28 and TRBJ2-7): DVKVTQSSRYLVKRTGEKVFLECVQDMDHENMFWYRQDPGLGLRLIYFSYDVKMKEKGDIPEGYSVSREKKERFSLILESASTNQTSMYLCASSLWGSGEQYFGPGTRLTVT.